This T cell receptor beta chain came from a study of T cell changes during pregnancy in multiple sclerosis (dated by TCRdb to the late 2010s). A note on the overall study: Changes in the T cell repertoire over the course of pregnancy were examined in this study in women with multiple sclerosis.

Libraries came from the immunoSEQ multiplex PCR assay. Imported from immuneACCESS, the table was reduced by TCRdb to in-frame sequences with V and J called. These copies leave out some clones; in studies compared against another copy, an unresolved V gene accounts for under half, and the cause of the remainder is not known. Counted in this sample were 65,000 to 85,000 clones; roughly 90% of them appeared once. The ten largest clonotypes hold 0.7% to 0.9% of the sample. The germline V gene provides CDR1 MDHEN and CDR2 SYDVKM. The CDR3 covers 17 residues, taking in both the cysteine and the phenylalanine. Of all the DNA, just the CDR3 is kept, 51 bases in frame from base 1. After removal of 2 bases from V and 1 base from J, the junction retains 5 bases not matched to a gene. Worth noting for this clone: Which antigen it targets is not known. There are no base qualities to consult, and no much larger clone falls within one base.

The receptor's source is a female donor in good health, enrolled as a control in a pregnancy study. The material was peripheral blood, obtained in the first trimester of pregnancy. The chain was built from TRBV28 and TRBJ2-1; 10 bases in the middle match TRBD2. The DNA sequence reads TGTGCCAGCAGTTTAGTTAGCGGGAGGACGTCCTACAATGAGCAGTTCTTC. The encoded protein is CASSLVSGRTSYNEQFF. The variable domain in full, with residues beyond the CDR3 obtained from the reference TRBV28 and TRBJ2-1 genes, is DVKVTQSSRYLVKRTGEKVFLECVQDMDHENMFWYRQDPGLGLRLIYFSYDVKMKEKGDIPEGYSVSREKKERFSLILESASTNQTSMYLCASSLVSGRTSYNEQFFGPGTRLTVL.